This T cell receptor beta chain comes out of a study of cytomegalovirus exposure and HLA in healthy donors. The study ran its PCR with 60 Vbeta and 13 Jbeta primers. Only in-frame clones appear in the TCRdb table, and some are missing; sequencing was by immunoSEQ multiplex PCR. The sample consists of around 110,000 clones, around 80% of them appearing once. This clone was seen a few times. The antigen remains unidentified. Study conclusions and caveats: Productive rates of about 90% or about 30% were seen for most TCR beta V segments in an earlier analysis. According to reports, the classifier identified cytomegalovirus status with high specificity and sensitivity.

V was clipped by 5 bases and J by 6 bases, with 14 bases between them. Germline V gene data show CDR1 as MNHEY and CDR2 as SMNVEV (reference sequence). The CDR3 is 15 amino acids. The clonotype comes from a young man in good health and CMV-seropositive. The V and J genes are TRBV27 and TRBJ1-6; a weak D match, TRBD1 (5 bases). What was sequenced was PBMCs. CDR3 in DNA: TGTGCCAGCAGTCTCTCAGGGCGCGTTAATTCACCCCTCCACTTT. It codes for CASSLSGRVNSPLHF.